Below are 29 T cell receptor beta chains sequenced from a single sample in a study of early T cells in non-severe SARS-CoV-2 infection. MiXCR, applied by TCRdb to the 5' RACE reads, yields one record per CDR3 protein. The sample has about 48,000 distinct CDR3 sequences, approximately 13% seen once. Sequencing was performed on whole blood. The receptors come from an adult who was a healthcare worker with PCR-confirmed SARS-CoV-2 infection or an uninfected control (not recorded which).

In its sample, this clonotype was seen once. This sequence joins TRBV19 and TRBJ2-1; D is ambiguous. CDR1 LNHDA and CDR2 SQIVND come from the germline V gene (reference sequence). V gave up 2 bases and J gave up 1 base, with 0 bases separating them. This CDR3 spans 12 amino acids. DNA of the CDR3: TGTGCCAGTAGTATATCCTACAATGAGCAGTTCTTC. Translated: CASSISYNEQFF.

This clonotype has just a few counts. J is TRBJ2-7 and V is TRBV2; no reliable D call. V lost 6 bases and J lost 0, with 12 bases in between. The CDR3 consists of 14 residues. Germline V gene lookup returns CDR1 SNHLY and CDR2 FYNNEI. CDR3 amino acids: CASSPDGFSYEQYF. CDR3 sequence (DNA): TGTGCCAGCAGCCCGGACGGTTTCTCCTACGAGCAGTACTTC.

This clonotype showed up many times. The chain recombines TRBV7-8 with TRBJ2-3; 13 bases are a match to TRBD2. CDR1 is SGHVS and CDR2 is FQNEAQ in the germline V gene. Trimming cost V 2 bases and J 6 bases; bases outside gene matches: 5. The CDR3 contains 16 residues. Here the CDR3 DNA reads TGTGCCAGCAGCTTAAGACTAGCGGGGGGTAGGGATACGCAGTATTTT. The encoded protein is CASSLRLAGGRDTQYF. The entire variable domain, with the rest obtained from reference TRBV7-8 and TRBJ2-3, is as follows: GAGVSQSPRYKVAKRGQDVALRCDPISGHVSLFWYQQALGQGPEFLTYFQNEAQLDKSGLPSDRFFAERPEGSVSTLKIQRTQQEDSAVYLCASSLRLAGGRDTQYFGPGTRLTVL.

This clonotype was detected only a few times. The chain uses TRBV4-1 and TRBJ2-1; D unresolved. This CDR3 has 13 residues. Deletions cut 2 bases from V and 4 bases from J, with 6 bases between. Germline CDR1 is MGHRA and CDR2 is YSYEKL. Here the CDR3 reads CASSQRVYNEQFF. The DNA for the CDR3 is TGCGCCAGCAGCCAAAGGGTATACAATGAGCAGTTCTTC.

This clonotype was found many times. In nucleotides, the CDR3 is TGTGCCAGCAGCACCCGGACAGGGGGTGAGCAGTTCTTC. Its translation: CASSTRTGGEQFF. The V call is TRBV13, the J call TRBJ2-1; 10 bases align to TRBD1. The CDR3 runs to 13 residues. V lost 5 bases to trimming and J lost 9 bases; unmatched junction nucleotides: 4. The germline V gene encodes CDR1 PRHDT and CDR2 FYEKMQ (reference sequence).

This clonotype was picked up many times. This chain links TRBV5-5 with TRBJ1-3; no clear D gene. The CDR3 spans 12 residues. Germline CDR1 reads SGHKS; CDR2 reads YYEKEE (reference sequence). Trimming took 4 bases from V and 0 from J, leaving 2 bases between them. The CDR3 sequence is CASSPSGNTIYF. The CDR3 DNA is TGTGCCAGCAGCCCCTCTGGAAACACCATATATTTT. The entire variable domain, with the rest obtained from reference TRBV5-5 and TRBJ1-3, is as follows: DAGVTQSPTHLIKTRGQQVTLRCSPISGHKSVSWYQQVLGQGPQFIFQYYEKEERGRGNFPDRFSARQFPNYSSELNVNALLLGDSALYLCASSPSGNTIYFGEGSWLTVV.

This sequence joins TRBV5-6 and TRBJ1-4; D is ambiguous. V lost 4 bases and J lost 1, with 8 bases in between. The CDR3 covers 14 residues. CDR1 and CDR2 from the germline V gene are SGHDT and YYEEEE. CDR3 sequence reads: CASSASETNEKLFF. CDR3 DNA sequence: TGTGCCAGCAGCGCGAGCGAAACTAATGAAAAACTGTTTTTT.

J is TRBJ1-1 and V is TRBV6-5; perhaps TRBD1 as D (6 bases). In germline, CDR1 is MNHEY, CDR2 SVGAGI. The V and J ends lost 4 bases and 4 bases respectively, with 16 bases between them. There are 15 residues in the CDR3. The CDR3 here is CASSFQGIGSTEAFF. The CDR3 DNA follows: TGTGCCAGCAGTTTCCAGGGGATCGGTAGCACTGAAGCTTTCTTT.

This sequence joins TRBV5-1 and TRBJ2-3; TRBD1 might be the D (6 bases). Germline CDR1 reads SGHRS; CDR2 reads YFSETQ. The CDR3 extends over 15 amino acids. V lost 2 bases, J lost 3 bases, and 13 bases lay in between. CDR3 loop: CASSFSGAETDTQYF. The CDR3 region has the DNA TGCGCCAGCAGCTTCTCAGGGGCAGAGACAGATACGCAGTATTTT.

This clonotype was found a few times. The chain is built from TRBV28 and TRBJ2-1; no reliable D call. The ends were cut back, 10 bases at V and 1 base at J, with 8 bases in the middle. Germline V CDR1 and CDR2: MDHEN, SYDVKM. The CDR3 contains 12 residues. CDR3: CATSWSYNEQFF. The CDR3 nucleotides are TGTGCCACCTCGTGGTCCTACAATGAGCAGTTCTTC.

This clonotype was picked up many times. The genes are TRBV6-5 and TRBJ1-1; D ambiguous. From germline, CDR1 is MNHEY and CDR2 SVGAGI. This CDR3 has 13 residues. Trimming cost V 0 bases and J 4 bases, with 6 bases left between them. DNA of the CDR3: TGTGCCAGCAGTTACTCCCTCATCACTGAAGCTTTCTTT. Translation gives CASSYSLITEAFF.

The chain joins TRBV12-3 or TRBV12-4 to TRBJ1-2; D is unclear. The CDR3 has 13 amino acids. V was trimmed by 1 base and J by 3 bases, leaving 6 bases between them. CDR3 in DNA: TGTGCCAGCAGTTTAGTTACGCACTATGGCTACACCTTC. Translating it yields CASSLVTHYGYTF.

This clonotype was counted a few times. The chain employs TRBV7-9 and TRBJ2-7; the match to TRBD2 covers 11 bases. The CDR3 sequence is 14 residues long. The germline gives CDR1 SEHNR, CDR2 FQNEAQ (reference sequence). V was clipped by 5 bases and J by 2 bases; unmatched bases: 2. Here the CDR3 reads CASSISGRAYEQYF. The DNA for the CDR3 is TGTGCCAGCAGCATTAGCGGGAGGGCCTACGAGCAGTACTTC.

At least ten counts were recorded for this clonotype. This chain connects TRBV20-1 to TRBJ1-4; 7 bases match TRBD1. Germline lookup yields CDR1 DFQATT and CDR2 SNEGSKA (reference sequence). The V and J ends lost 5 bases and 0 bases, in that order; junction bases with no gene match: 9. The CDR3 loop spans 16 amino acids. CDR3 in amino acids: CSARGTEIPTNEKLFF. Here the CDR3 DNA reads TGCAGTGCTCGGGGGACAGAAATTCCAACTAATGAAAAACTGTTTTTT.

This clonotype was observed a few times. The J gene is TRBJ2-3, the V gene TRBV11-2; D not resolved. The CDR3 is 14 amino acids. V was clipped by 5 bases and J by 3 bases, with 12 bases between them. CDR1 SGHAT and CDR2 FQNNGV come from the germline V gene. In nucleotides, the CDR3 is TGTGCCAGCAGCCCTGGGGTGGCAACAGATACGCAGTATTTT. This translates into CASSPGVATDTQYF.

This clonotype has a count of ten or more. V gene TRBV7-2 combines with J gene TRBJ2-3; weak D call: TRBD2 (5 bases). This CDR3 region has 13 residues. Trimming shortened V by 1 base and J by 10 bases, and 12 bases separated the two germline ends. Germline V gene lookup returns CDR1 SGHTA and CDR2 FQGNSA. The CDR3 loop reads CASSLVAGRAQYF. Here the CDR3 DNA reads TGTGCCAGCAGCTTAGTGGCCGGGCGGGCGCAGTATTTT. Supplemented by reference TRBV7-2 and TRBJ2-3, the full variable domain reads GAGVSQSPSNKVTEKGKDVELRCDPISGHTALYWYRQSLGQGLEFLIYFQGNSAPDKSGLPSDRFSAERTGGSVSTLTIQRTQQEDSAVYLCASSLVAGRAQYFGPGTRLTVL.

In this sample, this clonotype turned up many times. The rearrangement links TRBV7-6 to TRBJ2-7; no firm D call. Germline loops: CDR1 SGHVS, CDR2 FNYEAQ. There are 12 residues in the CDR3. The V gene lost 5 bases and the J gene lost 3 bases, with 8 bases spanning the gap. The CDR3, as DNA: TGTGCCAGCAGCCCAGATCGCTACGAGCAGTACTTC. Protein product: CASSPDRYEQYF. Filled out from reference TRBV7-6 and TRBJ2-7, the complete variable domain reads GAGVSQSPRYKVTKRGQDVALRCDPISGHVSLYWYRQALGQGPEFLTYFNYEAQQDKSGLPNDRFSAERPEGSISTLTIQRTEQRDSAMYRCASSPDRYEQYFGPGTRLTVT.

This chain uses TRBV5-1 with TRBJ2-2; D call uncertain. Germline CDR1 and CDR2: SGHRS and YFSETQ. The ends were cut back, 0 bases at V and 2 bases at J, with 17 bases in the middle. The CDR3 consists of 18 residues. CDR3 sequence: CASSLGPTDSFNTGELFF. CDR3 DNA: TGCGCCAGCAGCTTGGGACCCACCGACTCTTTCAACACCGGGGAGCTGTTTTTT.

In its sample, this clonotype was seen many times. The chain joins TRBV6-2 or TRBV6-3 to TRBJ1-1; D is undetermined. V lost 2 bases and J 5 bases, leaving 6 bases between the germline ends. There are 12 residues in the CDR3. Germline values: CDR1 MNHEY, CDR2 SVGEGT. The chain's CDR3 is CASSYPATEAFF. The CDR3, as DNA: TGTGCCAGCAGTTACCCGGCTACTGAAGCTTTCTTT.

Ten or more counts support this clonotype. The genes are TRBV28 and TRBJ1-1, with unresolved D. V was trimmed by 5 bases and J by 1 base, leaving 11 bases between them. The CDR3 consists of 14 residues. Per the germline V gene, CDR1 is MDHEN and CDR2 is SYDVKM. The DNA for the CDR3 is TGTGCCAGCAGTCTGACCCGACAGAACACTGAAGCTTTCTTT. Protein product: CASSLTRQNTEAFF.

The V gene is TRBV5-6, the J gene TRBJ2-1; D is ambiguous. From germline, CDR1 is SGHDT and CDR2 YYEEEE. The CDR3 consists of 16 residues. Between the trimmed V and J ends, which lost 5 bases and 8 bases, there was a span of 23 bases. The CDR3 nucleotides read TGTGCCAGCAGTGTGTCCATATCAACTCCTACGGATGAGCAGTTCTTC. It specifies CASSVSISTPTDEQFF.

This clonotype has ten or more counts. Written as DNA, the CDR3 is TGTGCCAGCAGCGGGACAGAGAACACTGAAGCTTTCTTT. Protein sequence: CASSGTENTEAFF. The chain employs TRBV5-4 and TRBJ1-1, with 7 nucleotides matching TRBD1. Looked up from germline, CDR1 is SGHNT and CDR2 is YYREEE (reference sequence). This CDR3 has 13 amino acids. J was trimmed by 1 base and V by 4 bases; bases with no gene match: 1.

This chain joins TRBV9 and TRBJ1-1, with no clear D. V lost 0 bases and J lost 3, with 12 bases in between. Germline values: CDR1 SGDLS, CDR2 YYNGEE. The CDR3 length is 15 residues. CDR3 sequence: CASSVEPYADTEAFF. The DNA of the CDR3 is TGTGCCAGCAGCGTAGAACCATATGCGGACACTGAAGCTTTCTTT.

Only a few counts were recorded for this clonotype. V is TRBV9 and J is TRBJ2-2; 10 bases are shared with TRBD1. The J segment lost 6 bases and the V segment lost 4 bases, leaving 12 bases of the junction unmatched. Germline V gene lookup returns CDR1 SGDLS and CDR2 YYNGEE. The length of the CDR3 is 17 residues. The CDR3 here is CASSRRDRGSSAGELFF. CDR3 nucleotide sequence: TGTGCCAGCAGCCGTCGGGACAGGGGAAGCTCGGCCGGGGAGCTGTTTTTT.

This clonotype appeared a few times. This chain connects TRBV7-6 to TRBJ2-1; D may be TRBD1 (5 bases). Germline V gene lookup returns CDR1 SGHVS and CDR2 FNYEAQ. There are 15 residues in the CDR3. V was trimmed by 5 bases and J by 0 bases, leaving 11 bases between them. CDR3 nucleotides: TGTGCCAGCAGCCCGCAGGGCAGCTCCTACAATGAGCAGTTCTTC. Its protein is CASSPQGSSYNEQFF.

This clonotype has at least ten counts. The rearrangement joins TRBV6-6 to TRBJ2-1; 9 bases agree with TRBD2. V shed 5 bases, J shed 7 bases, and the junction held 15 bases outside the gene matches. This CDR3 region has 17 residues. CDR1 is MNHNY, CDR2 SVGAGI, per germline (reference sequence). DNA of the CDR3: TGTGCCAGCAGTCCTTATCTGCGGGAGGGCCCCGGGAATGAGCAGTTCTTC. Its translation is CASSPYLREGPGNEQFF.

This clonotype was observed at least ten times. The J gene is TRBJ2-3, the V gene TRBV12-3 or TRBV12-4; tentatively, D is TRBD1 (5 bases). CDR3 length: 13 residues. V gave up 2 bases and J gave up 3 bases, with 6 bases separating them. The CDR3 spells CASSLQGTDTQYF. CDR3 in DNA: TGTGCCAGCAGTTTACAGGGAACAGATACGCAGTATTTT.

This clonotype was recorded a few times. The rearrangement uses TRBV7-6 and TRBJ2-3; tentative D call: TRBD1 (6 bases). The V and J ends lost 4 bases and 6 bases respectively, with 11 bases between them. Germline CDR1 SGHVS, CDR2 FNYEAQ. The CDR3 runs to 13 residues. DNA of the CDR3: TGTGCCAGCAGCTACAGGGTGTGGGATACGCAGTATTTT. Translated: CASSYRVWDTQYF.

This clonotype occurred many times. The V call is TRBV12-5, the J call TRBJ1-1, with D maybe TRBD1 (5 bases). Trimming pared 5 bases from V and 2 bases from J, leaving 12 bases between. This CDR3 is 14 amino acids long. Germline V lookup: CDR1 LGHNT, CDR2 FRNRAP. The CDR3 bases are TGTGCTAGTGGTCTTGGGGGGAGCAACACTGAAGCTTTCTTT. Its protein product is CASGLGGSNTEAFF.